This entry lists 7 T cell receptor beta chains sequenced from one sample in a study of blood T cells in healthy people across ages. The authors ran a second PCR of 7 to 11 cycles using a sample-barcoded 5' primer and a J-beta primer mix. TCRdb redid the calling of the 5' RACE reads with MiXCR, one entry per CDR3 protein. The sample comprises over a million distinct CDR3 sequences, approximately 40% of which are singletons, and roughly 7.9% rests with the top ten. Sequencing was performed on blood. The source is a woman between 18 and 29 years old in good health.

This chain connects TRBV12-3 or TRBV12-4 to TRBJ1-4; tentative D call: TRBD1 (5 bases). V was shortened by 0 bases and J by 4 bases, with 9 bases between the two germline ends. There are 15 residues in the CDR3. The CDR3 sequence: CASSLAGGINEKLFF. CDR3 nucleotide sequence: TGTGCCAGCAGTTTAGCGGGGGGGATTAATGAAAAACTGTTTTTT.

This rearrangement joins TRBV7-9 to TRBJ2-7; TRBD1 matches at 8 bases. Losses at the gene ends were 6 bases for V and 0 bases for J; bases not matched to a gene: 7. Germline V gene sequence: CDR1 SEHNR, CDR2 FQNEAQ (reference sequence). The CDR3 spans 15 residues. The CDR3 region is CASRPGQGPSYEQYF. The CDR3 nucleotides are TGTGCCAGCAGACCTGGACAGGGACCCTCCTACGAGCAGTACTTC.

This clonotype came up a few times. The chain combines TRBV7-8 with TRBJ2-3; 7 bases fit TRBD2. V dropped 1 base and J dropped 3; count of bases not matched to a gene: 10. Germline lookup yields CDR1 SGHVS and CDR2 FQNEAQ. CDR3 length: 17 amino acids. The CDR3 DNA reads as TGTGCCAGCAGCTTAGTGGCAGTTGCGGGGGTTACAGATACGCAGTATTTT. As protein: CASSLVAVAGVTDTQYF.

The chain combines TRBV2 with TRBJ2-7; possibly TRBD2 for D (6 bases). The V gene lost 6 bases and the J gene lost 3 bases, with 12 bases spanning the gap. The CDR3 consists of 13 residues. Germline CDR1 is SNHLY and CDR2 is FYNNEI. Written as DNA, the CDR3 is TGTGCCAGCAGCGGGAGATTCAACTACGAGCAGTACTTC. It is translated as CASSGRFNYEQYF.

This clonotype was picked up many times. The V and J genes are TRBV3-1 and TRBJ2-1, with TRBD1 as a possible D gene (6 bases). Germline CDR1 LGHDT, CDR2 YNNKEL (reference sequence). CDR3 length: 13 residues. Deletions cut 3 bases from V and 4 bases from J, with 7 bases between. The CDR3 here is CASSHDRYNEQFF. For the CDR3, the DNA is TGTGCCAGCAGCCATGACAGGTACAATGAGCAGTTCTTC.

CDR3 sequence reads: CASSHAGGRGYEQYF. The CDR3 DNA is TGTGCCAGCAGCCATGCCGGGGGGAGAGGCTACGAGCAGTACTTC. The chain combines TRBV3-1 with TRBJ2-7; 7 bases agree with TRBD2. The length of the CDR3 is 15 residues. Germline trimming cut 3 bases from V and 3 bases from J; bases unmatched to any gene: 8. CDR1 and CDR2 from the germline V gene are LGHDT and YNNKEL (reference sequence).

This chain uses TRBV30 with TRBJ1-2; D uncertain. Germline V lookup: CDR1 GTSNPN, CDR2 SVGIG (reference sequence). V lost 3 bases and J lost 6, with 5 bases in between. CDR3 length: 10 amino acids. CDR3 DNA: TGTGCCTGGAGAGCGGATGGCTACACCTTC. Protein: CAWRADGYTF.